These T cell receptor beta chains were read from a single sample in a study of T cells in Graves' hyperthyroidism and ophthalmopathy. From the multiplex PCR reads, TCRdb called clonotypes with MiXCR, one entry per CDR3 protein. The sample consists of about 380,000 distinct CDR3 sequences, 13% to 15% of them appearing once. The sample comprised blood. The receptors here all came from a woman in her twenties or thirties with Graves' ophthalmopathy. Both conserved end residues are part of each CDR3. Fields, in order: V gene, D gene, J gene, clone size, CDR3 protein, CDR3 DNA. D genes are given only for firm matches. Rows may omit the clone size; those that give it use once, few, many or a size class.

TRBV7-2	NA	TRBJ2-3	NA	CASSLAGGASTDTQYF	TGTGCCAGCAGCTTAGCGGGGGGGGCCTCCACAGATACGCAGTATTTT
TRBV3-1	TRBD2	TRBJ2-2	many	CASSQGGLAGVGELFF	TGTGCCAGCAGCCAAGGTGGACTAGCGGGGGTCGGGGAGCTGTTTTTT
TRBV7-9	NA	TRBJ1-1	few	CASSLSGWNTEAFF	TGTGCCAGCAGCTTATCAGGGTGGAACACTGAAGCTTTCTTT
TRBV14	NA	TRBJ2-1	NA	CASSQEPGLYEQFF	TGTGCCAGCAGCCAAGAACCGGGTTTATATGAGCAGTTCTTC
TRBV15	NA	TRBJ2-1	few	CATGREGLYEQFF	TGTGCCACCGGGCGGGAAGGACTCTATGAGCAGTTCTTC
TRBV6-1	NA	TRBJ2-3	many	CASSDGGARDTQYF	TGTGCCAGCAGTGATGGGGGGGCGCGTGATACGCAGTATTTT
TRBV25-1	NA	TRBJ2-1	few	CASSVGSEQFF	TGTGCCAGCAGTGTCGGAAGTGAGCAGTTCTTC
TRBV24-1	NA	TRBJ2-5	many	CATSDGRGETQYF	TGTGCCACCAGTGATGGCAGGGGTGAGACCCAGTACTTC
TRBV20-1	TRBD1	TRBJ1-2	many	CSARVGGHGYTF	TGCAGTGCTAGAGTAGGGGGCCATGGCTACACCTTC
TRBV27	NA	TRBJ1-4	many	CASSPRTAGVGEKLFF	TGTGCCAGCAGTCCGAGGACGGCGGGGGTTGGGGAAAAACTGTTTTTT
TRBV20-1	NA	TRBJ1-1	NA	CSAGEGQTNTEAFF	TGCAGTGCTGGGGAGGGACAAACGAACACTGAAGCTTTCTTT
TRBV7-2	NA	TRBJ2-7	many	CASSSRVDNEQYF	TGTGCCAGCAGCTCCCGGGTCGACAACGAGCAGTACTTC
TRBV20-1	NA	TRBJ2-5	many	CSARGQKETQYF	TGCAGTGCTAGAGGGCAGAAAGAGACCCAGTACTTC
TRBV6-2/TRBV6-3	TRBD1	TRBJ1-1	NA	CASSYLAIGLGTGLKEVEAFF	TGTGCCAGCAGTTACTTAGCGATCGGTCTTGGGACAGGCCTAAAAGAAGTTGAAGCTTTCTTT
TRBV30	NA	TRBJ2-5	many	CAWRGLGLVETQYF	TGTGCCTGGAGAGGTCTCGGGTTGGTGGAGACCCAGTACTTC
TRBV4-1	NA	TRBJ2-5	many	CASSQVVLVETQYF	TGCGCCAGCAGCCAAGTCGTCCTAGTGGAGACCCAGTACTTC
TRBV5-5	NA	TRBJ2-5	many	CASSLGSAQETQYF	TGTGCCAGCAGCTTGGGGTCAGCACAAGAGACCCAGTACTTC
TRBV7-2	TRBD2	TRBJ2-5	many	CASSLAGGPETQYF	TGTGCCAGCAGTTTGGCGGGGGGGCCGGAGACCCAGTACTTC
TRBV28	NA	TRBJ2-5	NA	CASSLSQSGGQETQYF	TGTGCCAGCAGTCTCTCCCAATCTGGGGGGCAAGAGACCCAGTACTTC
TRBV6-1	NA	TRBJ2-5	many	CASSGSGQETQYF	TGTGCCAGCAGTGGTAGCGGCCAAGAGACCCAGTACTTC
TRBV11-2	NA	TRBJ2-1	many	CASSWLVGAQTYNEQFF	TGTGCCAGCAGCTGGTTGGTTGGGGCCCAAACCTACAATGAGCAGTTCTTC
TRBV7-6	NA	TRBJ2-5	many	CASSDTLTVTETQYF	TGTGCCAGCAGCGATACCCTGACAGTGACGGAGACCCAGTACTTC
TRBV2	TRBD2	TRBJ2-1	many	CASRAGTSNWNEQFF	TGTGCCAGCAGAGCCGGGACTAGCAACTGGAATGAGCAGTTCTTC
TRBV6-2/TRBV6-3	NA	TRBJ2-3	few	CASSYRRGYLQGDTQYF	TGTGCCAGCAGTTACAGGCGGGGGTACCTACAGGGAGATACGCAGTATTTT
TRBV5-1	NA	TRBJ2-3	many	CASSLAGGKGADTQYF	TGCGCCAGCAGCTTGGCTGGTGGCAAGGGGGCAGATACGCAGTATTTT
TRBV18	TRBD2	TRBJ2-2	many	CASSPPVRGANTGELFF	TGTGCCAGCTCACCACCGGTCCGGGGGGCGAACACCGGGGAGCTGTTTTTT
TRBV7-9	NA	TRBJ1-4	few	CASSLVSSGRLNEKLFF	TGTGCCAGCAGCTTAGTTTCGTCGGGGAGACTTAATGAAAAACTGTTTTTT
TRBV15	NA	TRBJ1-6	many	CATSRAGAYSPLHF	TGTGCCACCAGCAGAGCAGGGGCTTATTCACCCCTCCACTTT
TRBV6-2/TRBV6-3	NA	TRBJ2-7	NA	CASSTTTFSYEQYF	TGTGCCAGCAGTACGACTACATTCTCCTACGAGCAGTACTTC
TRBV12-3/TRBV12-4	NA	TRBJ1-2	many	CASISGPNYGYTF	TGTGCCAGCATCTCAGGGCCAAACTATGGCTACACCTTC
TRBV11-2	NA	TRBJ1-1	many	CASSWGGTVGTEAFF	TGTGCCAGCAGCTGGGGAGGGACGGTCGGGACTGAAGCTTTCTTT
TRBV20-1	NA	TRBJ1-6	NA	CSARTRSYNSPLHF	TGCAGTGCTAGAACTCGCTCCTATAATTCACCCCTCCACTTT
TRBV5-6	TRBD2	TRBJ2-3	few	CASSLGRGGRADTQYF	TGTGCCAGCAGCTTAGGACGGGGGGGGCGCGCAGATACGCAGTATTTT
TRBV11-2	TRBD2	TRBJ2-3	many	CASSLGLASDTQYF	TGTGCCAGCAGCTTAGGACTAGCGTCAGATACGCAGTATTTT
TRBV7-9	NA	TRBJ2-7	few	CASSLNKGMGSYEQYF	TGTGCCAGCAGCCTCAACAAGGGCATGGGCTCCTACGAGCAGTACTTC
TRBV12-3/TRBV12-4	NA	TRBJ1-3	NA	CASSLTLGNTIYF	TGTGCCAGCAGTTTGACACTTGGAAACACCATATATTTT
TRBV6-2/TRBV6-3	NA	TRBJ2-6	few	CASSYSWAGALSGANVLTF	TGTGCCAGCAGTTACTCGTGGGCAGGGGCCCTCTCTGGGGCCAACGTCCTGACTTTC
TRBV7-3	TRBD2	TRBJ2-1	NA	CASSPGGDEQFF	TGTGCCAGCAGCCCTGGGGGGGATGAGCAGTTCTTC
TRBV6-5	NA	TRBJ2-1	many	CASSYVRTEYNEQFF	TGTGCCAGCAGTTACGTCCGGACAGAGTACAATGAGCAGTTCTTC
TRBV6-2/TRBV6-3	TRBD1	TRBJ2-5	NA	CASSYRTGASREYF	TGTGCCAGCAGTTACCGGACAGGGGCCTCAAGGGAGTACTTC
TRBV7-3	NA	TRBJ1-6	NA	CASSLAQSGQSPLHF	TGTGCCAGCAGCTTAGCGCAGTCAGGGCAATCACCCCTCCACTTT
TRBV6-2/TRBV6-3	NA	TRBJ1-5	many	CASSKDRTYSNQPQHF	TGTGCCAGCAGTAAGGACCGGACTTATAGCAATCAGCCCCAGCATTTT